Each of the 32 T cell receptor beta chains below was sequenced from the same sample in a study of T cell changes during pregnancy in multiple sclerosis. TCRdb's copy holds only in-frame clones and misses some; the assay was immunoSEQ multiplex PCR. Among 35,000 to 50,000 clones listed, 88% were seen once. The sample was CD4+ T cells from peripheral blood mononuclear cells, taken in the second trimester of pregnancy. These receptors all stem from a female donor with multiple sclerosis, enrolled in a pregnancy study.

The genes are TRBV5-6 and TRBJ1-4; the D gene is possibly TRBD1 (6 bases). V dropped 4 bases and J dropped 7 bases, with 17 bases sitting between them. The CDR3 loop spans 15 amino acids. Germline CDR1 reads SGHDT; CDR2 reads YYEEEE. CDR3 sequence reads: CASSQRLTGVEKLFF. The CDR3 region has the DNA TGTGCCAGCAGCCAGCGATTGACAGGAGTTGAAAAACTGTTTTTT.

J is TRBJ2-1 and V is TRBV28; D gene ambiguous. CDR1 and CDR2 from the germline V gene are MDHEN and SYDVKM. The CDR3 extends over 11 amino acids. Deletions cut 6 bases from V and 11 bases from J, with 11 bases between. This CDR3 is CASSTRHQQFF. The CDR3 DNA reads as TGTGCCAGCAGCACAAGACATCAGCAGTTCTTC.

This clone was seen more than once but under ten times. In DNA, the CDR3 is TGTGCCAGCAGCTCAACTAATATGGGAAACATTCAGTACTTC. It yields the protein CASSSTNMGNIQYF. The chain has TRBV7-2 and TRBJ2-4, with D hard to call. The germline CDR1 and CDR2 sequences are SGHTA and FQGNSA. V lost 4 bases to trimming and J lost 6 bases, with 13 bases between them. The CDR3 totals 14 residues.

J is TRBJ2-2 and V is TRBV11-2; D is unresolved. V dropped 5 bases and J dropped 7 bases, with 11 bases sitting between them. CDR1 SGHAT and CDR2 FQNNGV come from the germline V gene. The CDR3 length is 13 residues. CDR3 protein: CASSRDYGGELFF. The CDR3 DNA reads as TGTGCCAGCAGCCGAGATTATGGCGGGGAGCTGTTTTTT.

J is TRBJ2-7 and V is TRBV28; TRBD2 matches 8 bases. Unmatched junction bases numbered 8, after V lost 7 bases and J lost 0 bases. Germline CDR1 MDHEN, CDR2 SYDVKM. This CDR3 spans 15 amino acids. The CDR3 DNA reads TGTGCCAGCAACTCCCCGGCGGGAGGCTCCTACGAGCAGTACTTC. This encodes CASNSPAGGSYEQYF.

The CDR3 protein is CASSPGTGGKTQYF. The CDR3 coding sequence is TGTGCCAGCAGCCCCGGGACAGGGGGAAAGACCCAGTACTTC. The chain links TRBV11-2 to TRBJ2-5; 11 positions match TRBD1. CDR3 length equals 14 residues. The germline CDR1 and CDR2 sequences are SGHAT and FQNNGV. Germline trimming cut 5 bases from V and 6 bases from J; bases unmatched to any gene: 5.

The rearrangement joins TRBV7-2 to TRBJ2-1; D is ambiguous. V was trimmed by 0 bases and J by 0 bases, leaving 12 bases between them. CDR1 and CDR2 from the germline V gene are SGHTA and FQGNSA. This CDR3 comprises 17 residues. The CDR3 DNA is TGTGCCAGCAGCTTAGCCTTTCGTTCCAGCTCCTACAATGAGCAGTTCTTC. Translated, it gives CASSLAFRSSSYNEQFF.

This chain joins TRBV27 and TRBJ1-5; D remains unclear. Deletions cut 10 bases from V and 5 bases from J, with 18 bases between. Germline V gene data show CDR1 as MNHEY and CDR2 as SMNVEV (reference sequence). The CDR3 covers 14 residues. CDR3 residues: CATARQATDQPQHF. CDR3 sequence (DNA): TGTGCCACCGCCAGGCAGGCTACGGATCAGCCCCAGCATTTT.

V and J are TRBV30 and TRBJ1-5, with D perhaps TRBD1 (6 bases). This CDR3 contains 14 residues. CDR1 GTSNPN and CDR2 SVGIG come from the germline V gene (reference sequence). Between the trimmed V and J ends, which lost 1 base and 7 bases, there was a span of 14 bases. Here the CDR3 reads CAWSAGQARQPQHF. As DNA, the CDR3 is TGTGCCTGGAGTGCGGGACAAGCTCGGCAGCCCCAGCATTTT.

The chain uses TRBV5-4 and TRBJ2-7; 8 bases agree with TRBD1. CDR1 is SGHNT, CDR2 YYREEE, per germline (reference sequence). With 4 bases clipped from V and 7 bases from J, the junction kept 7 bases outside the gene matches. This CDR3 spans 13 amino acids. The CDR3 sequence: CASSSPGQGEQYF. The CDR3 coding sequence is TGTGCCAGCAGCAGCCCTGGACAGGGTGAGCAGTACTTC.

The chain joins TRBV6-1 to TRBJ2-1, with TRBD1 matching 9 bases. V lost 5 bases and J lost 3; bases outside the gene matches: 5. The CDR3 totals 15 residues. Germline CDR1 reads MNHNS; CDR2 reads SASEGT. CDR3 sequence reads: CASSRGDRVYNEQFF. Written as DNA, the CDR3 is TGTGCCAGCAGTAGGGGGGACAGGGTCTACAATGAGCAGTTCTTC.

The genes are TRBV28 and TRBJ1-4; 10 nucleotides line up with TRBD1. The CDR3 length is 14 residues. V dropped 7 bases and J dropped 6; count of bases not matched to a gene: 5. Germline values: CDR1 MDHEN, CDR2 SYDVKM. For the CDR3, the DNA is TGTGCCAGCACCCTTGGGACAGGGGATGAAAAACTGTTTTTT. This encodes CASTLGTGDEKLFF.

CDR3 protein: CASSQTPGLAGVNEQFF. In DNA, the CDR3 is TGCGCCAGCAGCCAAACACCGGGACTAGCGGGAGTGAATGAGCAGTTCTTC. The rearrangement joins TRBV5-1 to TRBJ2-1, with 14 bases aligning to TRBD2. CDR1 is SGHRS, CDR2 YFSETQ, per germline. This CDR3 contains 17 residues. Losses at the gene ends were 4 bases for V and 7 bases for J; bases not matched to a gene: 10.

This sequence joins TRBV5-1 and TRBJ2-2; D is unresolved. CDR1 and CDR2 from the germline V gene are SGHRS and YFSETQ. Trimming left V 2 bases short and J 5 bases short, with 10 bases between. There are 14 residues in the CDR3. The CDR3 sequence: CASSLSGETGELFF. CDR3 bases: TGCGCCAGCAGCTTATCGGGTGAGACCGGGGAGCTGTTTTTT.

V is TRBV9 and J is TRBJ2-1, with D maybe TRBD2 (5 bases). Germline CDR1 reads SGDLS; CDR2 reads YYNGEE. CDR3 length: 15 residues. V lost 0 bases and J lost 2, with 9 bases in between. CDR3 loop: CASSVDTRTYNEQFF. CDR3 coding DNA: TGTGCCAGCAGCGTAGACACTAGAACCTACAATGAGCAGTTCTTC.

This clone has a handful of counts. The chain couples TRBV7-2 to TRBJ2-5; TRBD2 aligns across 10 bases. Germline V lookup: CDR1 SGHTA, CDR2 FQGNSA. This CDR3 region has 13 residues. The trim removed 5 bases at V and 7 bases at J, leaving 4 bases unmatched. The CDR3 reads CASSKREGGTQYF. For the CDR3, the DNA is TGTGCCAGCAGCAAGCGGGAGGGCGGGACCCAGTACTTC.

This sequence joins TRBV6-4 and TRBJ2-7, with 7 bases identical to TRBD1. The V gene end was trimmed by 0 bases and the J gene end by 4 bases; junction bases not matched to a gene: 21. Germline V CDR1 and CDR2: MRHNA, SNTAGT. This CDR3 has 20 residues. CDR3 amino acids: CASSDSIRGRSTPEAYEQYF. Written as DNA, the CDR3 is TGTGCCAGCAGTGACTCGATTAGGGGGCGAAGTACTCCTGAGGCTTACGAGCAGTACTTC.

CDR3 bases: TGCGCCAGCAGCCAAGACACGGGAGCCTCGGGCTACACCTTC. Its translation: CASSQDTGASGYTF. J is TRBJ1-2 and V is TRBV4-3; D remains unclear. The CDR3 totals 14 residues. Looked up from germline, CDR1 is LGHNA and CDR2 is YSLEER. Trimming took off 0 bases at V and 8 bases at J, with 13 bases between the two ends.

The rearrangement links TRBV27 to TRBJ1-3, with 10 bases that match TRBD1. Trimming cost V 6 bases and J 5 bases; bases outside gene matches: 7. The germline gives CDR1 MNHEY, CDR2 SMNVEV (reference sequence). The CDR3 runs to 15 residues. This chain's CDR3 is CASRKTGGIRNTIYF. DNA for the CDR3: TGTGCCAGCAGGAAGACAGGGGGCATAAGAAACACCATATATTTT.

The J gene is TRBJ2-7, the V gene TRBV2, with 10 bases aligning to TRBD1. With V trimmed by 7 bases and J by 6 bases, 6 bases remained unmatched. Looked up from germline, CDR1 is SNHLY and CDR2 is FYNNEI. This CDR3 is built from 13 residues. CDR3 sequence reads: CASTGQGVAEQYF. CDR3 nucleotides: TGTGCCAGCACAGGACAGGGGGTAGCCGAGCAGTACTTC. The variable domain in full, with the rest retrieved from reference TRBV2 and TRBJ2-7, is EPEVTQTPSHQVTQMGQEVILRCVPISNHLYFYWYRQILGQKVEFLVSFYNNEISEKSEIFDDQFSVERPDGSNFTLKIRSTKLEDSAMYFCASTGQGVAEQYFGPGTRLTVT.

CDR3 region: CASKVQGDGGANVLTF. For the CDR3, the DNA is TGTGCCAGTAAGGTTCAGGGGGATGGTGGGGCCAACGTCCTGACTTTC. V and J are TRBV19 and TRBJ2-6; 7 bases are a match to TRBD1. Per the germline V gene, CDR1 is LNHDA and CDR2 is SQIVND (reference sequence). This CDR3 region has 16 residues. V lost 7 bases to trimming and J lost 3 bases; unmatched junction nucleotides: 9.

Only one count was recorded for this clone. This chain links TRBV19 with TRBJ2-1; 10 bases are shared with TRBD2. Germline CDR1 reads LNHDA; CDR2 reads SQIVND (reference sequence). CDR3 size: 13 residues. J was trimmed by 5 bases and V by 6 bases; bases with no gene match: 1. The DNA for the CDR3 is TGTGCCAGTAGGGGACTAGCGCACAATGAGCAGTTCTTC. It yields the protein CASRGLAHNEQFF.

J is TRBJ1-1 and V is TRBV9, with 8 bases fitting TRBD1. Per the germline V gene, CDR1 is SGDLS and CDR2 is YYNGEE. The V segment lost 0 bases and the J segment 0 bases; nucleotides outside the gene matches: 7. The CDR3 sequence is 17 residues long. The CDR3 coding sequence is TGTGCCAGCAGCGTAGACCCCCAGACAGGGGTGAACACTGAAGCTTTCTTT. Translated: CASSVDPQTGVNTEAFF. The full variable domain, with the rest looked up from reference TRBV9 and TRBJ1-1, is DSGVTQTPKHLITATGQRVTLRCSPRSGDLSVYWYQQSLDQGLQFLIQYYNGEERAKGNILERFSAQQFPDLHSELNLSSLELGDSALYFCASSVDPQTGVNTEAFFGQGTRLTVV.

The chain has TRBV29-1 and TRBJ1-4; D not certain. CDR1 is SQVTM, CDR2 ANQGSEA, per germline. This CDR3 region has 12 residues. The V end was cut by 4 bases, the J end by 8 bases, with 11 bases between. DNA for the CDR3: TGCAGCGTTGGAGGGATCGGGGAAAAACTGTTTTTT. It codes for CSVGGIGEKLFF.

This clone was observed once. The chain combines TRBV19 with TRBJ1-1, with D perhaps TRBD1 (6 bases). The CDR3 contains 14 residues. Trimming stripped 5 bases from V and 5 bases from J, with 15 bases between. Per the germline V gene, CDR1 is LNHDA and CDR2 is SQIVND (reference sequence). In DNA form, the CDR3 reads TGTGCCAGTAGTGCAAGAGGGGGACCGACTGAAGCTTTCTTT. Amino acid sequence: CASSARGGPTEAFF.

This sequence joins TRBV27 and TRBJ2-3; possible D gene TRBD1, 5 bases. V lost 7 bases and J lost 2, with 19 bases in between. Germline CDR1 reads MNHEY; CDR2 reads SMNVEV (reference sequence). This CDR3 contains 16 residues. Written as DNA, the CDR3 is TGTGCCAGCACCCTCGGCCCAGGACAAAACACAGATACGCAGTATTTT. Translating it yields CASTLGPGQNTDTQYF.

The rearrangement uses TRBV6-5 and TRBJ2-7, with 7 bases identical to TRBD2. CDR3 length: 15 residues. Germline assignment: CDR1 MNHEY and CDR2 SVGAGI. The V and J ends lost 6 bases and 2 bases, in that order; junction bases with no gene match: 10. The CDR3 coding sequence is TGTGCCAGCAGCCGACCACTAGCGATCGCCTACGAGCAGTACTTC. Its translation: CASSRPLAIAYEQYF.

This clone showed up just once. The chain couples TRBV25-1 to TRBJ2-5; 9 bases agree with TRBD1. CDR3 length equals 15 residues. After removal of 0 bases from V and 3 bases from J, the junction contained 2 bases not matched to a gene. Germline loops: CDR1 MGHDK, CDR2 SYGVNS. The CDR3 here is CASSEYGTGKETQYF. Here the CDR3 DNA reads TGTGCCAGCAGTGAATACGGGACAGGGAAAGAGACCCAGTACTTC.

V and J are TRBV28 and TRBJ2-7; 8 bases are shared with TRBD2. The CDR3 covers 15 residues. Losses at the gene ends were 2 bases for V and 7 bases for J; bases not matched to a gene: 10. The germline V gene has CDR1 MDHEN and CDR2 SYDVKM. The DNA of the CDR3 is TGTGCCAGCAGTTTAAGCGGGGGCTTCCCGCGAGAGCAGTACTTC. Protein product: CASSLSGGFPREQYF.

This chain links TRBV7-2 with TRBJ1-5; D might be TRBD1 (5 bases). The germline gives CDR1 SGHTA, CDR2 FQGNSA. Trimming left V 1 base short and J 2 bases short, with 12 bases between. CDR3 length: 16 residues. CDR3 loop: CASSLVGGIGNQPQHF. The DNA for the CDR3 is TGTGCCAGCAGCTTAGTGGGGGGTATCGGCAATCAGCCCCAGCATTTT.

A single count supports this clone. The rearrangement joins TRBV28 to TRBJ2-2; the match to TRBD1 covers 7 bases. The CDR3 sequence is 14 residues long. V was pared by 5 bases and J by 4 bases, with 4 bases of the junction left unmatched. Germline V gives CDR1 MDHEN, CDR2 SYDVKM. DNA of the CDR3: TGTGCCAGCAGTACCTACAGGGGCACCGGGGAGCTGTTTTTT. It is translated as CASSTYRGTGELFF.

The chain carries TRBV5-4 and TRBJ1-2; 7 bases agree with TRBD1. CDR1 is SGHNT and CDR2 is YYREEE in the germline V gene (reference sequence). This CDR3 spans 15 amino acids. V was pared by 4 bases and J by 3 bases, with 9 bases of the junction left unmatched. CDR3 loop: CASSPRQGKDYGYTF. CDR3 nucleotide sequence: TGTGCCAGCAGCCCGAGACAGGGAAAGGACTATGGCTACACCTTC.